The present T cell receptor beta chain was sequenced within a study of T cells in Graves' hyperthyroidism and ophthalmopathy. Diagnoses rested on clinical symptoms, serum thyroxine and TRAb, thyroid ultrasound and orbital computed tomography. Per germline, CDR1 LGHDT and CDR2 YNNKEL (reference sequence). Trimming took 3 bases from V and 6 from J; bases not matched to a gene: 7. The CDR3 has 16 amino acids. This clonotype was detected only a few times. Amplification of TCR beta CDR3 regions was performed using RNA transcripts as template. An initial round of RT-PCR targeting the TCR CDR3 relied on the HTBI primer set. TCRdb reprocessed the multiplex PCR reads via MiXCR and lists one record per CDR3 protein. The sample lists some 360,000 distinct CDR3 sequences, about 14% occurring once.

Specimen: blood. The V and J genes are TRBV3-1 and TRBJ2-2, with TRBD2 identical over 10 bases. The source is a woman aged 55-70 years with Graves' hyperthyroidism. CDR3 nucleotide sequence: TGTGCCAGCAGCCAGTTTACTAGCGGGACCTCCGGGGAGCTGTTTTTT. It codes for CASSQFTSGTSGELFF. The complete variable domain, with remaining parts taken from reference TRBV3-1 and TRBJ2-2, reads DTAVSQTPKYLVTQMGNDKSIKCEQNLGHDTMYWYKQDSKKFLKIMFSYNNKELIINETVPNRFSPKSPDKAHLNLHINSLELGDSAVYFCASSQFTSGTSGELFFGEGSRLTVL.